Listed below are T cell receptor beta chains from one sample, sequenced in a study of blood T cell repertoires in COVID-19. Only in-frame clones appear in the TCRdb table, and some are missing; sequencing was by immunoSEQ multiplex PCR. The table records about 49,000 clones, over 65% of them present only once. Sequenced sample: peripheral blood. Receptors were obtained from a woman between 70 and 85 years old with acute or convalescent COVID-19. CDR3s leave out the opening cysteine and the closing phenylalanine or tryptophan.

V gene	CDR3 protein
TRBV2	ASSDYPDSAVPNEQF
TRBV7-6	ASSLVQGYTDTQY
TRBV6-6	ASSYSGATNEKLF
TRBV5-3	ARSLEGRGSRHQPQH
TRBV11-1	ASSPFGRAGTLH
TRBV3-1/TRBV3-2	ASSQAQGPETQY
TRBV6-5	ASSYGPGPPQDTQY
TRBV19	ASSPLAGVGNEQF
TRBV9	ASSVARASGGERLAKNIQY
TRBV28	ASSFPLGTSGRLYEQY
TRBV9	ASSSSGTGEQPQH
TRBV6-5	ASTPSRGFGTEAF
TRBV2	ASVRGANEKLF
TRBV2	ASSDTGYGPAF
TRBV3-1/TRBV3-2	ASSRFSGYEQY
TRBV6-1	ASSEVDRVGNEQF
TRBV3-1/TRBV3-2	ASSQGGYNSPLH
TRBV7-6	ASSLRQGGPEAF
TRBV6-1	ASSQDRFNQPQH
TRBV10-3	AISESAGMTYGYT
TRBV7-3	ASSFDRGSGYT
TRBV6-5	ASSTDRVYGYT
TRBV7-2	ASSRRETQY
TRBV18	ASSPTESSGNTIY
TRBV6-5	ASSTQNRGNGELF
TRBV6-5	ASRQGIGSSHH
TRBV3-1/TRBV3-2	ASSPTVTSTDTQY
TRBV28	ASKLRQAFSNTGELF
TRBV9	ASSANLVDGYT
TRBV18	ASSPGSGRELF
TRBV7-6	ASSLESGWTGTYGYT
TRBV7-2	ASSLTGGNEQF
TRBV7-2	ASSPGYRVETQY
TRBV2	ASSEGGQVPATNEKLF
TRBV6-1	ASSEQSGVPYNEQF
TRBV10-3	AISGSDRGVSNEQF
TRBV11-3	ASSLSGADTQY
TRBV19	ASTLDRDHGYT
TRBV24-1	ATSATGGEKLF
TRBV2	ASSQGYSPLH
TRBV11-2	ASCPDWSSYEQY
TRBV18	ASSPPSSYNEQF
TRBV6-2/TRBV6-3	ASSYDGEDEKLF
TRBV5-8	ASSLTQYIEGGYGYT
TRBV9	ASSVGLAGEGKTQY
TRBV5-8	ASSQTGNYGYT
TRBV19	ASSDGTAETQY
TRBV3-1/TRBV3-2	ASSRTVNYGYT
TRBV7-2	ASSYTSSGANVLT
TRBV9	ASSVGLAGHNTGELF
TRBV7-2	ASSSSGDSPLH
TRBV6-5	ASRDYSYNEQF